This T cell receptor beta chain appears in the sequencing data of a study of CD4 and CD8 cells across lung adenocarcinoma regions. CDR3 length: 15 amino acids. Germline trimming cut 3 bases from V and 2 bases from J; bases unmatched to any gene: 6. Germline V lookup: CDR1 LNHNV, CDR2 YYDKDF (reference sequence). Donors had localized lung adenocarcinoma, a non-small cell lung cancer. TCRdb ran MiXCR on the PCR reads and lists one entry per CDR3 protein. The table shows 10,000 to 15,000 distinct CDR3 sequences, with about 50% occurring only once. The chain recombines TRBV15 with TRBJ2-5, with 7 positions matching TRBD1. Sequenced: CD8+ T cells from the margin of a lung tumor. The clonotype originates from a male donor with lung adenocarcinoma. The CD4 and CD8 labels of this study may be unreliable. In DNA, the CDR3 is TGTGCCACCAGCAGCCCCGGGACAGCGCAAGAGACCCAGTACTTC. Translating it yields CATSSPGTAQETQYF.